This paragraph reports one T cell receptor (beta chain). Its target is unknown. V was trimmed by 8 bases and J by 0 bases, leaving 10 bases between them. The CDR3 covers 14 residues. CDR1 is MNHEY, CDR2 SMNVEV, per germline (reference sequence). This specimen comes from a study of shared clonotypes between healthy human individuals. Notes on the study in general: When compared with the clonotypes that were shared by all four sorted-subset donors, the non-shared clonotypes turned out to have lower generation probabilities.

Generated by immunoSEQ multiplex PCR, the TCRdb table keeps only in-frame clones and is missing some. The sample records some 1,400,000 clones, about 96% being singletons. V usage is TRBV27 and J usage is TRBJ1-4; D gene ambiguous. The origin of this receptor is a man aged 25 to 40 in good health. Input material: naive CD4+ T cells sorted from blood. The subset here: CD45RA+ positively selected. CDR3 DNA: TGTGCCAGCGGCTACAGCGCAACTAATGAAAAACTGTTTTTT. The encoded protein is CASGYSATNEKLFF.